These 8 T cell receptor beta chains share one sample of origin, sequenced in a study of blood T cells in healthy people across ages. Next came a second PCR, run for about 7 to 12 cycles, which used a sample-barcoded 5' primer along with a J-beta primer mix. TCRdb recomputed calls from the 5' RACE reads with MiXCR, one row per CDR3 protein. In the table there are around 400,000 distinct CDR3 sequences, more than 45% of which are singletons. The sequenced sample consisted of blood. The receptors were sampled from a man between 60 and 70 years old in good health.

In this sample, this clonotype turned up a few times. The chain employs TRBV4-3 and TRBJ1-1, with 7 positions matching TRBD1. Per germline, CDR1 LGHNA and CDR2 YSLEER. The CDR3 consists of 15 residues. The V and J ends lost 1 base and 4 bases, in that order; junction bases with no gene match: 6. The CDR3 nucleotides read TGCGCCAGCAGCCAAGGGGGACAGCGTCTCACTGAAGCTTTCTTT. This sequence encodes CASSQGGQRLTEAFF.

This clonotype was seen many times. The chain recombines TRBV4-3 with TRBJ2-1, with 9 positions matching TRBD2. The CDR3 has 17 amino acids. Germline assignment: CDR1 LGHNA and CDR2 YSLEER. V gave up 1 base and J gave up 3 bases; unmatched junction bases: 7. In DNA, the CDR3 is TGCGCCAGCAGCCAAGCGACTAGCGGTGGGATCTACAATGAGCAGTTCTTC. Translation gives CASSQATSGGIYNEQFF.

This clonotype was seen once. A read error may explain this, as a much larger clone is one base away. V gene TRBV7-2 combines with J gene TRBJ2-6, with D perhaps TRBD2 (5 bases). This CDR3 is 16 amino acids long. CDR1 is SGHTA, CDR2 FQGNSA, per germline. This CDR3 reads CASGLDSAAGANVLTF. CDR3 nucleotides: TGTGCCAGCGGCTTAGATAGCGCGGCTGGGGCCAACGTCCTGACTTTC.

The chain couples TRBV6-5 to TRBJ2-1; possible D gene TRBD2, 5 bases. Germline CDR1 MNHEY, CDR2 SVGAGI. The CDR3 loop spans 17 amino acids. V gave up 2 bases and J gave up 6 bases, with 20 bases separating them. The CDR3 DNA is TGTGCCAGCAGTTACGTGTCCTCCGAGGGCTATGGCAATGAGCAGTTCTTC. Amino acid sequence: CASSYVSSEGYGNEQFF.

The chain carries TRBV7-9 and TRBJ2-5, with a tentative D call TRBD1 (5 bases). This CDR3 is built from 14 residues. Germline values: CDR1 SEHNR, CDR2 FQNEAQ (reference sequence). V shed 0 bases and J shed 7 bases, with 12 bases lying between them. CDR3 sequence (DNA): TGTGCCAGCAGCTTAGCGCTGACAGAAGCGACCCAGTACTTC. This codes for CASSLALTEATQYF.

In this sample, this clonotype turned up many times. The chain couples TRBV14 to TRBJ2-1; 8 nucleotides line up with TRBD2. The CDR3 runs to 15 residues. Trimming took 2 bases from V and 6 from J; bases not matched to a gene: 6. Germline CDR1 and CDR2: SGHDN and FVKESK. The CDR3 DNA is TGTGCCAGCAGCCAAACTAGCGGCGGGGGCAATGAGCAGTTCTTC. Its protein is CASSQTSGGGNEQFF. The variable domain in full, with the rest retrieved from reference TRBV14 and TRBJ2-1, is EAGVTQFPSHSVIEKGQTVTLRCDPISGHDNLYWYRRVMGKEIKFLLHFVKESKQDESGMPNNRFLAERTGGTYSTLKVQPAELEDSGVYFCASSQTSGGGNEQFFGPGTRLTVL.

The sample holds a few counts of this clonotype. The chain has TRBV30 and TRBJ1-1; D remains unclear. CDR3 size: 13 residues. V was trimmed by 3 bases and J by 12 bases, leaving 20 bases between them. The germline CDR1 and CDR2 sequences are GTSNPN and SVGIG (reference sequence). CDR3 residues: CAWSARLGEATFF. CDR3 nucleotides: TGTGCCTGGAGCGCCCGGCTAGGAGAAGCAACTTTCTTT.

This clonotype was counted only a few times. A much larger clone lies a single base off, so this may be a read error. The V call is TRBV20-1, the J call TRBJ2-5; D perhaps matches TRBD1 (6 bases). The CDR3 is made up of 14 amino acids. Germline-derived CDR1 and CDR2 are DFQATT and SNEGSKA (reference sequence). V lost 6 bases to trimming and J lost 11 bases, with 25 bases between them. CDR3 in amino acids: CSALDSLGFDEQYF. The CDR3 DNA reads as TGCAGTGCGTTGGACAGCTTGGGGTTCGATGAGCAGTACTTC.